The TCR beta chain described here comes from a study of OX40 agonist ivuxolimab in advanced cancers. Study-level background: Subjects had a mean age of around 60 years, with a range of 23 to 79; around 84% were male.

Germline assignment: CDR1 LGHNA and CDR2 YNFKEQ. There are 13 residues in the CDR3. Trimming took off 0 bases at V and 10 bases at J, with 10 bases between the two ends. The table came from immunoSEQ multiplex PCR; TCRdb's copy has only in-frame clones and leaves some out. The sample includes roughly 72,000 clones, roughly 80% of them seen just once. Material: CD4+ or CD8+ T cells sorted from blood, obtained in a trial of the OX40 agonist ivuxolimab. V and J are TRBV4-2 and TRBJ2-1; D remains unclear. This TCR came from an adult with an advanced solid tumor such as melanoma, head and neck, liver or kidney cancer. The CDR3 is CASSQEGKTEQFF. CDR3 coding DNA: TGTGCCAGCAGCCAAGAGGGCAAAACGGAGCAGTTCTTC.